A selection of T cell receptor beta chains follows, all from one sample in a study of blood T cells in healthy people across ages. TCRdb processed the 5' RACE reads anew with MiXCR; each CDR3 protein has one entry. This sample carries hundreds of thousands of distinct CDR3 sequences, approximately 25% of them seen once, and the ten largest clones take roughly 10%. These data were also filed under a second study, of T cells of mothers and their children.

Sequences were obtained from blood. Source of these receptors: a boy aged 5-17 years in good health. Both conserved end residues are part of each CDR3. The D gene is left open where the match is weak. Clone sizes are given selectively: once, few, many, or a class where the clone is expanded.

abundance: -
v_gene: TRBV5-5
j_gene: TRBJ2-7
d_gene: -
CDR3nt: TGTGCCAGCAGCGTGGGGACTGTAAGCTCCTACGAGCAGTACTTC
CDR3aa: CASSVGTVSSYEQYF

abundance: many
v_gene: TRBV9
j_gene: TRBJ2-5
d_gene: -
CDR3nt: TGTGCCAGCAGCGCGCTCACCCTAGCGCCCAAAGAGACCCAGTACTTC
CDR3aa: CASSALTLAPKETQYF

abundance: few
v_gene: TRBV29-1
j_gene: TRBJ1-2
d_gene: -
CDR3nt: TGCAGCGTTGAAGCTGGGGCATATGGCTACACCTTC
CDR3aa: CSVEAGAYGYTF

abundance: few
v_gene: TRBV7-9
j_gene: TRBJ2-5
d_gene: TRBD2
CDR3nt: TGTGCCAGCAGCGAGGGACTAGTAGAGGCCCGGGTTAGGACCCAGTACTTC
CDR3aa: CASSEGLVEARVRTQYF

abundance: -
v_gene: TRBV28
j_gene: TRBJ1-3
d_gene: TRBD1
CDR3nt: TGTGCCAGCAGTCCGCCGACAGGGCTGATCTCTGGAAACACCATATATTTT
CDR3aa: CASSPPTGLISGNTIYF

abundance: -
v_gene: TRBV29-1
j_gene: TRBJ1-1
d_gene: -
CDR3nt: TGCAGCGTTGAATGGGCAGCGGACACTGAAGCTTTCTTT
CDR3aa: CSVEWAADTEAFF

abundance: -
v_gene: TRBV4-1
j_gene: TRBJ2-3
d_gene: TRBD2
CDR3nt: TGCGCCAGCAGCCCGGGGACTAGCGGGAGGGCCCTACCACACACAGATACGCAGTATTTT
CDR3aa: CASSPGTSGRALPHTDTQYF

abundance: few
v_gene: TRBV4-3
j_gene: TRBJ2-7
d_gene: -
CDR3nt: TGCGCCAGCAGCCAGCTACGGCAGGGGTGGGCGGACGAGCAGTACTTC
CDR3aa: CASSQLRQGWADEQYF

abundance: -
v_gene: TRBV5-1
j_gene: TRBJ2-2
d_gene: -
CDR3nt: TGCGCCAGCAGTGGTGCCGCAGCGAACACCGGGGAGCTGTTTTTT
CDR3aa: CASSGAAANTGELFF

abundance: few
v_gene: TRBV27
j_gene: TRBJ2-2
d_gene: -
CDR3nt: TGTGCCAGCAGTTTAGATGGAGAGGGAACCGGGGAGCTGTTTTTT
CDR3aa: CASSLDGEGTGELFF

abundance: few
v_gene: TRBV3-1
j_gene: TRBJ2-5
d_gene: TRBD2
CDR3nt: TGTGCCAGCATTCAACGGGGGGGCTTGGAGGAGACCCAGTACTTC
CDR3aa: CASIQRGGLEETQYF

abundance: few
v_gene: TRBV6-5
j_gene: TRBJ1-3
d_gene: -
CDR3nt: TGTGCCAGCAGTACCGGGGCCCGTGGAAACACCATATATTTT
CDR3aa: CASSTGARGNTIYF

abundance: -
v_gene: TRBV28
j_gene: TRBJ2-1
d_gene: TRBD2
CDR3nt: TGTGCCACCATAGCGGGAGGAGACAATGAGCAGTTCTTC
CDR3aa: CATIAGGDNEQFF

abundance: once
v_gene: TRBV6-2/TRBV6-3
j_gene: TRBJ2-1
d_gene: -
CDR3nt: TGTGCCAGCAGCTCATCGGCCACCTACAATGAGCAGTTCTTC
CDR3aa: CASSSSATYNEQFF

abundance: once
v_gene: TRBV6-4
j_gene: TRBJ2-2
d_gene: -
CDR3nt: TGTGCCAGCAGTGCCACAAGGAACACCGGGGAGCTGTTTTTT
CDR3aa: CASSATRNTGELFF

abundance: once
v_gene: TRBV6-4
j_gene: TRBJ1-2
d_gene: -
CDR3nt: TGTGCCAGCAGTGACGGGGGTCCCTATGGCTACACCTTC
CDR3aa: CASSDGGPYGYTF

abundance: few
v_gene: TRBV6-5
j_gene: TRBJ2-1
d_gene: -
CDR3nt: TGTGCCAGCAGTTACGGTGGGGATTCCTACAATGAGCAGTTCTTC
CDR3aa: CASSYGGDSYNEQFF

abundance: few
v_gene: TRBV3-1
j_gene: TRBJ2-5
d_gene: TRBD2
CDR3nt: TGTGCCAGCAGCCAAGGGGAACGACTAGCGGGGTCGAAAGAGACCCAGTACTTC
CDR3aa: CASSQGERLAGSKETQYF

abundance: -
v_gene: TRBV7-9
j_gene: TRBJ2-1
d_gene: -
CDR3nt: TGTGCCAGCAGCCCACCCGGAGGAGGGCCTAGCTCCTACAATGAGCAGTTCTTC
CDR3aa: CASSPPGGGPSSYNEQFF

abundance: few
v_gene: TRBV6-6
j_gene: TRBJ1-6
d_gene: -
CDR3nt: TGTGCCAGCAGTTCCGTCGGAAATTCACCCCTCCACTTT
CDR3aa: CASSSVGNSPLHF

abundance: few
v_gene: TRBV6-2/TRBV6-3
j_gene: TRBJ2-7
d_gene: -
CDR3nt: TGTGCCAGCAGCAACGGACCCATCGAGCAGTACTTC
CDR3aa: CASSNGPIEQYF

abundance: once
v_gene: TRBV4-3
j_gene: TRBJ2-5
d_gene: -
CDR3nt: TGCGCCAGCAGCCAAGATCGGGGGGCAGCAGTTCAAGAGACCCAGTACTTC
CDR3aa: CASSQDRGAAVQETQYF

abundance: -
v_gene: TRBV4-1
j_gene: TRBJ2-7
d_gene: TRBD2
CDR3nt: TGCGCCAGCAGCCGTGAGCGGGGGGGCCTGAGCGAGCAGTACTTC
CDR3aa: CASSRERGGLSEQYF

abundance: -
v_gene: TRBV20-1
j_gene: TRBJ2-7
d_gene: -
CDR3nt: TGCAGTGCGCAATATTTGGGGGCCTCCTACGAGCAGTACTTC
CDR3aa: CSAQYLGASYEQYF

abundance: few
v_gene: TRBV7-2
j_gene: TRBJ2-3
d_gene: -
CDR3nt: TGTGCCAGCAGCTTAAGGGGTATTCACTACACAGATACGCAGTATTTT
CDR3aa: CASSLRGIHYTDTQYF

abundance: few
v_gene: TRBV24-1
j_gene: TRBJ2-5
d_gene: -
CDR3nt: TGTGCCACCAGTGAGCCAGAACAGGGATTGGAGACCCAGTACTTC
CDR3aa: CATSEPEQGLETQYF

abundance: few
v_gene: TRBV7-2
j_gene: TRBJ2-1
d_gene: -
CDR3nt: TGTGCCAGCAGCTTAGTGGGGGTGGATGAGCAGTTCTTC
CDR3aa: CASSLVGVDEQFF

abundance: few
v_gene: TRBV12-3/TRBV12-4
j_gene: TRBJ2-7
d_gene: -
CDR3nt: TGTGCCAGCAGCTATTTTCGGGAGAACGACGAGCAGTACTTC
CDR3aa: CASSYFRENDEQYF

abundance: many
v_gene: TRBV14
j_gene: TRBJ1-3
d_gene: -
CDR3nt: TGTGCCAGCAGCCAGTCCGGGACGGGGGACCTCAACACCATATATTTT
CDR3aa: CASSQSGTGDLNTIYF

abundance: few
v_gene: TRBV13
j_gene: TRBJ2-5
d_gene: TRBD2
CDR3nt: TGTGCCAGCAGCTTAGGAAATATAGGGACTAGCGGGCAAGAGACCCAGTACTTC
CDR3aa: CASSLGNIGTSGQETQYF

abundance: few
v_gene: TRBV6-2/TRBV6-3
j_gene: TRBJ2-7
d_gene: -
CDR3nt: TGTGCCAGCAGAACCGACGGGTCGGCGGGGGAGCAGTACTTC
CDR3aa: CASRTDGSAGEQYF

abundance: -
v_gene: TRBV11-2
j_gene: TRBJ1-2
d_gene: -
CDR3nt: TGTGCCAGCAGCTTTGGAGAGGACAGTCTATATGGCTACACCTTC
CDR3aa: CASSFGEDSLYGYTF

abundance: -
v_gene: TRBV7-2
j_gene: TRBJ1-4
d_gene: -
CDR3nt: TGTGCCAGCAGTTCACAGGGTACTGGTAATGAAAAACTGTTTTTT
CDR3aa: CASSSQGTGNEKLFF

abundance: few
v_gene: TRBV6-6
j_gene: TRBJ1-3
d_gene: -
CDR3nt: TGTGCCAGCAGACAGGGCGCTGGAAACACCATATATTTT
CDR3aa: CASRQGAGNTIYF

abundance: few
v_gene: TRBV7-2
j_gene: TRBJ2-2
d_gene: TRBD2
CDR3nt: TGTGCCAGCAGCTTACATCCAGCGGGATACACCGGGGAGCTGTTTTTT
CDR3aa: CASSLHPAGYTGELFF

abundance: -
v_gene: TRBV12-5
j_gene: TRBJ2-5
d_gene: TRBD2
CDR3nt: TGTGCTAGTACCCAGGGACTAGCGGGGCCGGGGTTGGAGACCCAGTACTTC
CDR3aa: CASTQGLAGPGLETQYF

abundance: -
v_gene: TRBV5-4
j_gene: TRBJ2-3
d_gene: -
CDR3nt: TGTGCCAGCAGCTTGTTGGGGCAGGGCGGCCCAGATACGCAGTATTTT
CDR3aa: CASSLLGQGGPDTQYF

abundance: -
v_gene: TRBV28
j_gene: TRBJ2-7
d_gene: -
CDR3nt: TGTGCCAGCAGCTTAGTCCTGGCGGCTTCCTACGAGCAGTACTTC
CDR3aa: CASSLVLAASYEQYF

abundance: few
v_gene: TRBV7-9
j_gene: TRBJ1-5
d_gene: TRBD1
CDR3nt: TGTGCCAGCAGCCATCTCTTGGGACAGGGGAGGTCGGATCAGCCCCAGCATTTT
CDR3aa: CASSHLLGQGRSDQPQHF

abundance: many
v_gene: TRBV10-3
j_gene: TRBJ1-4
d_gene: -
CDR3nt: TGTGCCATCAGTGATGTCGCCGGACCTAATGAAAAACTGTTTTTT
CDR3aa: CAISDVAGPNEKLFF

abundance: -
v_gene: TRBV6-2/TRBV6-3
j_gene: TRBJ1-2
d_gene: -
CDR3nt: TGTGCCAGCCCTGCCGACTATGGCTACACCTTC
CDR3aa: CASPADYGYTF